This TCR beta chain appears in the sequencing data of a study of cytomegalovirus exposure and HLA in healthy donors. Study as a whole: A prior analysis found about 110 million unique TCR beta sequences from 170 million or so T cells. Study-wide results and limits: Later work showed greater clonal expansion in HLA-associated TCR beta chains than in equally common others. Rates of TCR association differed by HLA locus in a later analysis, with DRB1 highest and HLA-C lowest. Immune exposure information comprised only CMV serostatus.

CDR3 length: 11 amino acids. V was cut by 0 bases and J by 12 bases, with 9 bases left in between. CDR1 SEHNR and CDR2 FQNEAQ come from the germline V gene (reference sequence). Use of 60 Vbeta and 13 Jbeta primers characterized the PCR. Produced via immunoSEQ multiplex PCR; TCRdb's table is partial and in-frame only. This table has 85,000 to 100,000 clones, 64% appearing once. This clone was seen a handful of times. Its target is unknown. The receptor was derived from a human donor in good health. The sample taken for sequencing was PBMCs. The chain has TRBV7-9 and TRBJ2-7; D unclear. The CDR3 sequence is CASSLAGRWYF. CDR3 nucleotides: TGTGCCAGCAGCTTAGCCGGCAGGTGGTACTTC.